These 18 T cell receptor beta chains originate from one sample sequenced in a study of cytomegalovirus exposure and HLA in healthy donors. The PCR had 60 Vbeta and 13 Jbeta primers. Measured with immunoSEQ multiplex PCR; TCRdb has only the in-frame clones, and not every one. The sample shows 140,000 to 150,000 clones, around 10% of them seen only once. Material for sequencing was PBMCs. The receptor source for this set is a man aged 50 or older in good health and CMV-seronegative.

V usage is TRBV7-9 and J usage is TRBJ1-6, with 7 bases matching TRBD1. The germline CDR1 and CDR2 sequences are SEHNR and FQNEAQ (reference sequence). Germline trimming cut 3 bases from V and 9 bases from J; bases unmatched to any gene: 2. The CDR3 runs 13 residues. The CDR3 spells CASSFTGVSPLHF. The CDR3 nucleotides are TGTGCCAGCAGCTTCACAGGGGTTTCACCCCTCCACTTT. Looking up the rest from reference TRBV7-9 and TRBJ1-6 gives the full variable domain: DTGVSQNPRHKITKRGQNVTFRCDPISEHNRLYWYRQTLGQGPEFLTYFQNEAQLEKSRLLSDRFSAERPKGSFSTLEIQRTEQGDSAMYLCASSFTGVSPLHFGNGTRLTVT.

The V gene is TRBV30, the J gene TRBJ1-4, with 8 nucleotides matching TRBD1. V dropped 2 bases and J dropped 7; count of bases not matched to a gene: 9. The CDR3 totals 15 residues. The germline V gene has CDR1 GTSNPN and CDR2 SVGIG (reference sequence). The CDR3 DNA follows: TGTGCCTGGAGTAGCGACAGGGGTAGAAGTGAAAAACTGTTTTTT. This gives the protein CAWSSDRGRSEKLFF.

This clone occurred a few times. The CDR3 bases are TGTGCCAGCAGTGACAGCTCAGGGAACACTGAAGCTTTCTTT. Its protein is CASSDSSGNTEAFF. The chain combines TRBV2 with TRBJ1-1; D ambiguous. The CDR3 has 14 residues. Germline V gene lookup returns CDR1 SNHLY and CDR2 FYNNEI. V was pared by 3 bases and J by 1 base, with 9 bases between.

As for this clone: At one end, the junction sequence differs from germline, possibly due to a read error. This chain links TRBV5-1 with TRBJ2-1; 8 bases agree with TRBD2. Germline lookup yields CDR1 SGHRS and CDR2 YFSETQ. The CDR3 spans 15 residues. The CDR3 is CASSLGGGRHNEQFF. DNA of the CDR3: TGCGCCAGCAGTTTGGGTGGCGGGAGGCACAATGAGCAGTTCTTC.

The V and J genes are TRBV6-5 and TRBJ1-2, with D unclear. The CDR3 length is 14 residues. Trimming removed 7 bases at V and 6 bases at J, with 18 bases between. Germline-derived CDR1 and CDR2 are MNHEY and SVGAGI. The CDR3 sequence is CASTRSAFSHGYTF. The CDR3 DNA sequence: TGTGCCAGCACCCGGTCCGCTTTTAGCCATGGCTACACCTTC.

The CDR3 loop reads CASSPTGPGTEAFF. The CDR3 DNA reads as TGTGCCAGCTCACCTACAGGTCCCGGCACTGAAGCTTTCTTT. The rearrangement links TRBV18 to TRBJ1-1, with D possibly matching TRBD1 (5 bases). V lost 3 bases and J lost 4, with 12 bases in between. Germline CDR1 KGHSH, CDR2 LQKENI. This CDR3 has 14 amino acids. Drawing the rest from reference TRBV18 and TRBJ1-1, the complete variable domain is NAGVMQNPRHLVRRRGQEARLRCSPMKGHSHVYWYRQLPEEGLKFMVYLQKENIIDESGMPKERFSAEFPKEGPSILRIQQVVRGDSAAYFCASSPTGPGTEAFFGQGTRLTVV.

The genes are TRBV7-3 and TRBJ1-1; the D gene is possibly TRBD1 (5 bases). CDR1 is SGHTA and CDR2 is FQGTGA in the germline V gene. This CDR3 comprises 13 residues. V was trimmed by 5 bases and J by 6 bases, leaving 13 bases between them. CDR3 nucleotide sequence: TGTGCCAGCAGCGTCTTCACAGGCGCTGAAGCTTTCTTT. It codes for CASSVFTGAEAFF.

The sample holds a few counts of this clone. The CDR3: CASSVGDRASYEQYF. CDR3 DNA sequence: TGTGCCAGCAGCGTAGGGGACAGGGCCTCCTACGAGCAGTACTTC. The J gene is TRBJ2-7, the V gene TRBV9; TRBD1 agrees at 9 bases. Looked up from germline, CDR1 is SGDLS and CDR2 is YYNGEE. V shed 0 bases and J 0 bases; nucleotides not matched to a gene: 1. The CDR3 is made up of 15 amino acids.

The chain joins TRBV2 to TRBJ2-3; D might be TRBD1 (5 bases). V dropped 6 bases and J dropped 3 bases, with 10 bases sitting between them. Germline V gene data show CDR1 as SNHLY and CDR2 as FYNNEI. CDR3 length: 13 residues. CDR3 residues: CASRTQVTDTQYF. The CDR3 DNA sequence: TGTGCCAGCAGGACACAGGTTACAGATACGCAGTATTTT. The full variable domain, its missing parts supplied by reference TRBV2 and TRBJ2-3, is EPEVTQTPSHQVTQMGQEVILRCVPISNHLYFYWYRQILGQKVEFLVSFYNNEISEKSEIFDDQFSVERPDGSNFTLKIRSTKLEDSAMYFCASRTQVTDTQYFGPGTRLTVL.

DNA for the CDR3: TGCAGCGTTGAACGGCGGGGGCGGGGAGATACGCAGTATTTT. This translates into CSVERRGRGDTQYF. The chain uses TRBV29-1 and TRBJ2-3; D possibly corresponds to TRBD2 (7 bases). There are 14 residues in the CDR3. Between the trimmed V and J ends, which lost 2 bases and 5 bases, there was a span of 14 bases. Germline CDR1 SQVTM, CDR2 ANQGSEA.

V usage is TRBV5-1 and J usage is TRBJ2-1, with TRBD2 identical over 12 bases. The CDR3 is 18 amino acids. Germline assignment: CDR1 SGHRS and CDR2 YFSETQ. V was pared by 4 bases and J by 2 bases, with 10 bases of the junction left unmatched. This chain's CDR3 is CASSPRLAGVIAYNEQFF. CDR3 coding DNA: TGCGCCAGCAGCCCGCGACTAGCGGGAGTAATAGCCTACAATGAGCAGTTCTTC.

Details on this clone: Here the CDR3 omits its conserved ending phenylalanine or tryptophan, so a read error is the likely source. The DNA is left out, because the CDR3 cannot be placed on it with certainty; the CDR3 is given as TCRdb lists it. The chain couples TRBV5-6 to TRBJ1-2. The CDR3 extends over 13 residues, inclusive of both ends. Germline loops: CDR1 SGHDT, CDR2 YYEEEE. The CDR3 reads CASFGLSSYGSTV.

The V gene is TRBV29-1, the J gene TRBJ2-3, with D perhaps TRBD2 (5 bases). The length of the CDR3 is 14 residues. Trimming cost V 0 bases and J 5 bases, with 12 bases left between them. Germline V lookup: CDR1 SQVTM, CDR2 ANQGSEA. The DNA for the CDR3 is TGCAGCGTTGAAGATAGACGTGAGGGAGATACGCAGTATTTT. As protein: CSVEDRREGDTQYF.

The CDR3 nucleotides are TGTGCCACCAGCAGAGATCGGAGCCAGCGGGAGGGAAGCACAGATACGCAGTATTTT. This codes for CATSRDRSQREGSTDTQYF. The chain combines TRBV15 with TRBJ2-3, with 10 nucleotides matching TRBD2. CDR3 size: 19 residues. The germline CDR1 and CDR2 sequences are LNHNV and YYDKDF (reference sequence). Trimming at V came to 0 bases and at J to 0 bases, leaving 9 bases not matched to a gene.

This clone was observed a handful of times. This rearrangement joins TRBV5-1 to TRBJ2-2; 7 bases fit TRBD1. J gave up 6 bases and V 4 bases, and 12 bases lay outside the gene matches. This CDR3 is 16 amino acids long. Germline CDR1 SGHRS, CDR2 YFSETQ. The CDR3 DNA is TGCGCCAGCAGCCTCCGGACAGGCCAAGGAGCCGGGGAGCTGTTTTTT. Its protein is CASSLRTGQGAGELFF.

The table lists this clone with a few counts. The rearrangement links TRBV5-1 to TRBJ2-3, with 8 bases aligning to TRBD1. CDR1 is SGHRS, CDR2 YFSETQ, per germline. The CDR3 is 15 amino acids. Germline trimming cut 2 bases from V and 4 bases from J; bases unmatched to any gene: 6. The CDR3 is CASSLQGVSSDTQYF. Here the CDR3 DNA reads TGCGCCAGCAGCTTACAGGGGGTATCGTCAGATACGCAGTATTTT. Drawing the rest from reference TRBV5-1 and TRBJ2-3, the complete variable domain is KAGVTQTPRYLIKTRGQQVTLSCSPISGHRSVSWYQQTPGQGLQFLFEYFSETQRNKGNFPGRFSGRQFSNSRSEMNVSTLELGDSALYLCASSLQGVSSDTQYFGPGTRLTVL.

This rearrangement joins TRBV6-5 to TRBJ1-2; unclear D gene. Germline V gene data show CDR1 as MNHEY and CDR2 as SVGAGI. The CDR3 runs to 14 residues. V dropped 2 bases and J dropped 4 bases, with 11 bases sitting between them. The CDR3 DNA reads as TGTGCCAGCAGTTACGCTATGAACGGCTATGGCTACACCTTC. Translated, it gives CASSYAMNGYGYTF.

The rearrangement uses TRBV7-9 and TRBJ2-1; a weak D match, TRBD2 (6 bases). V lost 1 base and J lost 8, with 12 bases in between. The germline V gene encodes CDR1 SEHNR and CDR2 FQNEAQ (reference sequence). This CDR3 is 14 amino acids long. CDR3 amino acids: CASSLGRGSDEQFF. The CDR3 nucleotides are TGTGCCAGCAGCTTAGGGAGGGGTAGCGATGAGCAGTTCTTC.